This T cell receptor beta chain derives from a study of T cell responses to AZD1222 COVID-19 vaccine. V lost 0 bases to trimming and J lost 7 bases, with 7 bases between them. Per germline, CDR1 MNHEY and CDR2 SVGAGI. The CDR3 covers 14 residues. Study-wide points: Clonal diversity was possibly underestimated, and the donors were mostly white British, with more females.

TCRdb keeps only in-frame clones here, not all; method: immunoSEQ multiplex PCR. The sample lists around 120,000 clones; around 92% were seen once. This clone was found once. No antigen is known for it. The chain links TRBV6-5 to TRBJ1-6, with D uncertain. The TCR was taken from an adult in good health. The source was peripheral blood, collected on day 0 of AZD1222 vaccination. The CDR3: CASSYSRKNSPLHF. For the CDR3, the DNA is TGTGCCAGCAGTTACTCGAGGAAGAATTCACCCCTCCACTTT.